Presented here are 7 T cell receptor beta chains from one specimen sequenced in a study of OX40 agonist ivuxolimab in advanced cancers. TCRdb's table, derived via immunoSEQ multiplex PCR, lists solely in-frame clones and lacks some. Of approximately 24,000 clones listed, about 85% are singletons. The starting material was CD4+ or CD8+ T cells sorted from blood, obtained in a trial of the OX40 agonist ivuxolimab. These receptors came from an adult with an advanced solid tumor such as melanoma, head and neck, liver or kidney cancer.

A few counts support this clone. The chain joins TRBV2 to TRBJ1-5; D remains unclear. Germline CDR1 SNHLY, CDR2 FYNNEI. Trimming cost V 4 bases and J 4 bases, with 11 bases left between them. This CDR3 region has 14 residues. The DNA of the CDR3 is TGTGCCAGCAGTGCTGAAACCTTTAATCAGCCCCAGCATTTT. It specifies CASSAETFNQPQHF.

The chain uses TRBV10-3 and TRBJ1-2; no definite D call. CDR3 size: 15 residues. The V end was cut by 8 bases, the J end by 4 bases, with 20 bases between. Germline assignment: CDR1 ENHRY and CDR2 SYGVKD. The CDR3 loop is CAIGGRFNVAYGYTF. The DNA of the CDR3 is TGTGCCATCGGTGGACGGTTTAATGTAGCCTATGGCTACACCTTC.

This clone has only one observation. The chain couples TRBV5-1 to TRBJ2-3; unclear D gene. V was clipped by 5 bases and J by 4 bases, with 14 bases between them. The CDR3 has 14 residues. CDR1 SGHRS and CDR2 YFSETQ come from the germline V gene. CDR3: CASSLGMDADTQYF. The DNA of the CDR3 is TGCGCCAGCAGTCTAGGGATGGACGCAGATACGCAGTATTTT.

This clone appeared once. V and J are TRBV7-9 and TRBJ2-2; 7 bases agree with TRBD2. V lost 5 bases to trimming and J lost 5 bases; unmatched junction nucleotides: 8. CDR3 length: 15 residues. Germline V gene lookup returns CDR1 SEHNR and CDR2 FQNEAQ (reference sequence). The CDR3 DNA follows: TGTGCCAGCAGCGGAGGGAGGGCCTATACCGGGGAGCTGTTTTTT. This encodes CASSGGRAYTGELFF.

The chain couples TRBV27 to TRBJ2-2; 12 bases are shared with TRBD2. Germline CDR1 reads MNHEY; CDR2 reads SMNVEV (reference sequence). V lost 5 bases and J lost 3; bases outside the gene matches: 1. This CDR3 spans 15 amino acids. The CDR3 protein is CASSGLAGYTGELFF. In nucleotides, the CDR3 is TGTGCCAGCAGTGGACTAGCGGGATACACCGGGGAGCTGTTTTTT.

This chain uses TRBV9 with TRBJ2-1, with a tentative D call TRBD1 (6 bases). The germline V and J ends were trimmed by 3 bases and 5 bases, with 12 bases remaining between them. CDR1 and CDR2 (germline): SGDLS, YYNGEE. CDR3 size: 14 residues. The CDR3 protein is CASSAEDSHNEQFF. The CDR3 DNA follows: TGTGCCAGCAGCGCTGAGGACAGCCACAATGAGCAGTTCTTC.

This clone showed up just once. The chain is built from TRBV5-8 and TRBJ1-3; no clear D. Germline V gene lookup returns CDR1 SGHTS and CDR2 YDEGEE. Trimming pared 1 base from V and 1 base from J, leaving 12 bases between. The CDR3 covers 16 residues. Here the CDR3 reads CASSLSLQASGNTIYF. In nucleotides, the CDR3 is TGTGCCAGCAGCTTGTCGCTACAAGCTTCTGGAAACACCATATATTTT.